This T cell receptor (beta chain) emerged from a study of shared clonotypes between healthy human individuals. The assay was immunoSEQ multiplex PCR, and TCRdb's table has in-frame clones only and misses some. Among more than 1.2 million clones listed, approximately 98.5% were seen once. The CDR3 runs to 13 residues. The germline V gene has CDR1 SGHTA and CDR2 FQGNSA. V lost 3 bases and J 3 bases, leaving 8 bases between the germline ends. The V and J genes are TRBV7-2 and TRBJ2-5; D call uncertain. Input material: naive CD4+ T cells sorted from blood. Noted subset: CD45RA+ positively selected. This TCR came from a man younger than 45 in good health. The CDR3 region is CASSFDGEETQYF. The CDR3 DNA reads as TGTGCCAGCAGCTTCGATGGTGAAGAGACCCAGTACTTC. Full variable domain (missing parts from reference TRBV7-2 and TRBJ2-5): GAGVSQSPSNKVTEKGKDVELRCDPISGHTALYWYRQSLGQGLEFLIYFQGNSAPDKSGLPSDRFSAERTGGSVSTLTIQRTQQEDSAVYLCASSFDGEETQYFGPGTRLLVL.